What follows describes a single T cell receptor beta chain. What it recognizes is unknown. Germline V gene data show CDR1 as LNHDA and CDR2 as SQIVND (reference sequence). V lost 3 bases, J lost 7 bases, and 15 bases lay in between. This CDR3 has 15 amino acids. These data belong to a study of T-cell memory formation after mild COVID-19. At the level of the study: The TCR clusters were mostly specific to one donor.

Study-wide findings and caveats: Whether second-wave clones peaking at day 37 were SARS-CoV-2 specific went unconfirmed. Clones contracting across day 15 to 85 had a balanced CD4/CD8 profile; later expanding clones leaned CD4+.

Constant-segment primers and 5'RACE yielded cDNA libraries for TCR alpha and TCR beta, each carrying sample barcodes and UMIs. TCRdb re-derived calls from the 5' RACE reads in MiXCR, one entry per CDR3 protein. The sample lists under 200,000 distinct CDR3 sequences, roughly a third seen once, with 12% in the top ten. Sequencing used PBMCs or a T cell subset sorted from them (not recorded which). This receptor was identified in an adult woman who had mild COVID-19 (a few samples of this study predate the infection). Cell type and time point are not known. The gene calls are TRBV19 and TRBJ2-2; a possible D gene is TRBD2 (7 bases). CDR3 loop: CASSMGQGRVGELFF. The CDR3 nucleotides are TGTGCCAGTAGTATGGGGCAGGGGAGGGTCGGGGAGCTGTTTTTT.